This T cell receptor (beta chain) derives from a study of CD8+ T cells in alopecia areata. RNA was extracted and reverse transcribed into cDNA as the sequencing template. Here immunoSEQ multiplex PCR was the method, and the copy in TCRdb shows in-frame clones only, minus some. The sample has about 88,000 clones; around 44% are singletons. CDR1 is GTSNPN, CDR2 SVGIG, per germline (reference sequence). This CDR3 spans 10 amino acids. Trimming removed 7 bases at V and 0 bases at J, with 2 bases between. Study-wide points: Having just one nonresponder leaves the connection between baseline CD8+ expansion and response unresolved. There were also resident alphabeta T cells of normal skin sequenced in scalp samples.

The treatment is: oral pan-JAK inhibitor, 5-10 mg twice daily. From alopecia areata patients, lesional scalp punch biopsies and peripheral blood were collected. Comments on this clone: Its antigen is not known.

The chain uses TRBV30 and TRBJ2-3; D gene unclear. This receptor was identified in a human donor with alopecia areata. Source: CD8+ T cells sorted from blood, taken at week 24, from a patient treated with tofacitinib. In DNA form, the CDR3 reads TGTGCCTTCAGCACAGATACGCAGTATTTT. Translating it yields CAFSTDTQYF. The complete variable domain, with remaining parts taken from reference TRBV30 and TRBJ2-3, reads SQTIHQWPATLVQPVGSPLSLECTVEGTSNPNLYWYRQAAGRGLQLLFYSVGIGQISSEVPQNLSASRPQDRQFILSSKKLLLSDSGFYLCAFSTDTQYFGPGTRLTVL.